These 16 T cell receptor beta chains share one sample of origin, sequenced in a study of naive and memory T cell subsets. Study-wide results and caveats: Possibly reflecting memory cells re-expressing CD45RA, a few larger clonotypes occurred in naive repertoires, especially CD8.

The beta constant-region primer was an equimolar mix of two oligonucleotides covering TRBC1 and TRBC2. The ligated cDNA underwent four PCR rounds using SP2 and nested alpha and beta constant-region primers. Each CDR3 protein gets one entry after TCRdb re-called the UMI-ligation and nested PCR reads with MiXCR. The table includes about 160,000 distinct CDR3 sequences, approximately 22% detected once. Antigens for these TCRs are unknown. Input material: naive CD4+ T cells from blood. The receptors originated from a human donor in good health.

The chain is built from TRBV12-3 or TRBV12-4 and TRBJ1-3; D not resolved. This CDR3 is built from 14 residues. Trimming took 3 bases from V and 3 from J, leaving 9 bases between them. This CDR3 reads CASSFREVGNTIYF. The CDR3 bases are TGTGCCAGCAGTTTTCGGGAGGTTGGAAACACCATATATTTT.

The V call is TRBV7-8, the J call TRBJ2-4; possible D gene TRBD1, 6 bases. The CDR3 sequence is 15 residues long. With 5 bases removed from V and 0 bases from J, the gap between germline ends came to 11 bases. The V gene's germline CDR1 is SGHVS and CDR2 FQNEAQ. The CDR3 DNA follows: TGTGCCAGCAGCATCACAGGGCTAGCCAAAAACATTCAGTACTTC. It translates to CASSITGLAKNIQYF.

This clonotype was recorded at least ten times. The gene calls are TRBV30 and TRBJ2-3; no clear D. The CDR3 is 12 amino acids. V lost 0 bases and J 4 bases, leaving 5 bases between the germline ends. Per germline, CDR1 GTSNPN and CDR2 SVGIG (reference sequence). The CDR3 region is CAWSVTSDTQYF. CDR3 DNA sequence: TGTGCCTGGAGTGTTACGTCAGATACGCAGTATTTT.

The chain links TRBV15 to TRBJ2-7, with D unclear. The CDR3 is 14 amino acids. The germline V and J ends were trimmed by 5 bases and 3 bases, with 14 bases remaining between them. In germline, CDR1 is LNHNV, CDR2 YYDKDF (reference sequence). The CDR3 DNA reads as TGTGCCACCAGCTTAGTGGATTTGGGCTACGAGCAGTACTTC. Protein sequence: CATSLVDLGYEQYF.

The chain carries TRBV10-3 and TRBJ1-1; the match to TRBD1 covers 7 bases. The CDR3 extends over 13 amino acids. V shed 6 bases, J shed 7 bases, and the junction held 8 bases outside the gene matches. Germline values: CDR1 ENHRY, CDR2 SYGVKD. CDR3 in DNA: TGTGCCATCAGGGGGGGGACAGCGGATGAAGCTTTCTTT. The encoded protein is CAIRGGTADEAFF.

The sample holds a few counts of this clonotype. The V and J genes are TRBV29-1 and TRBJ1-5; D may be TRBD1 (5 bases). The V and J ends lost 6 bases and 4 bases respectively, with 13 bases between them. Germline V lookup: CDR1 SQVTM, CDR2 ANQGSEA. The CDR3 loop spans 13 amino acids. CDR3 coding DNA: TGCAGCGTCTTGACAGAAGGAAATCAGCCCCAGCATTTT. This translates into CSVLTEGNQPQHF.

The chain is built from TRBV7-2 and TRBJ2-5; 7 bases map to TRBD1. The CDR3 sequence is 14 residues long. Per germline, CDR1 SGHTA and CDR2 FQGNSA. With V trimmed by 5 bases and J by 3 bases, 6 bases remained unmatched. Here the CDR3 reads CASSHPGTEETQYF. For the CDR3, the DNA is TGTGCCAGCAGCCACCCCGGGACAGAAGAGACCCAGTACTTC.

The V gene is TRBV28, the J gene TRBJ2-7; 12 positions match TRBD2. The V and J ends lost 6 bases and 5 bases, in that order; junction bases with no gene match: 5. Germline V gene data show CDR1 as MDHEN and CDR2 as SYDVKM. The CDR3 is 14 residues long. CDR3 sequence: CASSRRLAGDEQYF. In DNA form, the CDR3 reads TGTGCCAGCAGCCGAAGACTAGCGGGAGACGAGCAGTACTTC.

This clonotype was observed a handful of times. V usage is TRBV9 and J usage is TRBJ2-7; 7 positions agree with TRBD2. From germline, CDR1 is SGDLS and CDR2 YYNGEE. The CDR3 spans 15 residues. The junction had 7 bases not matched to a gene; V was cut back by 0 bases and J by 4 bases. The CDR3 nucleotides read TGTGCCAGCAGCGTAGGGATCGCGGGAGTTTACGAGCAGTACTTC. It translates to CASSVGIAGVYEQYF.

This clonotype was seen repeatedly, ten times or more. CDR3 amino acids: CASSSGLAGREQFF. CDR3 bases: TGTGCCAGCAGCTCGGGACTAGCGGGACGTGAGCAGTTCTTC. V and J are TRBV11-3 and TRBJ2-1; 13 nucleotides match TRBD2. Trimming cost V 4 bases and J 9 bases; bases outside gene matches: 3. The germline CDR1 and CDR2 sequences are SGHNT and YENEEA. The CDR3 spans 14 residues.

The chain couples TRBV19 to TRBJ2-7, with D hard to call. The germline gives CDR1 LNHDA, CDR2 SQIVND (reference sequence). The CDR3 has 13 residues. Trimming removed 4 bases at V and 4 bases at J, with 11 bases between. The CDR3 nucleotides are TGTGCCAGTAGTACCCAGGCAGGTTACGAGCAGTACTTC. Amino acids: CASSTQAGYEQYF.

This clonotype was seen more than once but under ten times. V is TRBV20-1 and J is TRBJ2-1; perhaps TRBD2 as D (6 bases). CDR3 size: 12 residues. The germline V gene has CDR1 DFQATT and CDR2 SNEGSKA (reference sequence). Trimming took 2 bases from V and 15 from J, leaving 17 bases between them. CDR3 sequence: CSARSSGTYWFF. CDR3 bases: TGCAGTGCTAGAAGCTCCGGGACTTACTGGTTCTTC.

The chain recombines TRBV6-1 with TRBJ1-5; possibly TRBD1 for D (5 bases). Germline V gives CDR1 MNHNS, CDR2 SASEGT. The CDR3 extends over 14 amino acids. V was clipped by 7 bases and J by 6 bases, with 16 bases between them. The CDR3 is CASTRQSIPQPQHF. The CDR3 DNA follows: TGTGCCAGCACAAGACAGTCTATTCCTCAGCCCCAGCATTTT.

This chain links TRBV16 with TRBJ1-4; D is unclear. The CDR3 consists of 17 residues. Germline V lookup: CDR1 KGHSY, CDR2 FQNENV. V was shortened by 4 bases and J by 3 bases, with 18 bases between the two germline ends. The CDR3 loop reads CASSLQRPPSANEKLFF. CDR3 nucleotides: TGTGCCAGCAGCCTTCAGCGGCCCCCGTCGGCTAATGAAAAACTGTTTTTT.

The chain joins TRBV30 to TRBJ2-5; 7 bases agree with TRBD2. The CDR3 sequence is 13 residues long. With V trimmed by 2 bases and J by 4 bases, 4 bases remained unmatched. CDR1 and CDR2 from the germline V gene are GTSNPN and SVGIG (reference sequence). The CDR3 nucleotides are TGTGCCTGGAGTCGGGGAGGGCCAGAGACCCAGTACTTC. Translated, it gives CAWSRGGPETQYF.

This clonotype was seen a single time. The rearrangement joins TRBV6-1 to TRBJ1-5; D is uncertain. CDR1 is MNHNS and CDR2 is SASEGT in the germline V gene. The CDR3 runs to 14 residues. Trimming took 5 bases from V and 0 from J, leaving 8 bases between them. CDR3 residues: CASSTGVSNQPQHF. The DNA for the CDR3 is TGTGCCAGCAGTACCGGGGTTAGCAATCAGCCCCAGCATTTT.